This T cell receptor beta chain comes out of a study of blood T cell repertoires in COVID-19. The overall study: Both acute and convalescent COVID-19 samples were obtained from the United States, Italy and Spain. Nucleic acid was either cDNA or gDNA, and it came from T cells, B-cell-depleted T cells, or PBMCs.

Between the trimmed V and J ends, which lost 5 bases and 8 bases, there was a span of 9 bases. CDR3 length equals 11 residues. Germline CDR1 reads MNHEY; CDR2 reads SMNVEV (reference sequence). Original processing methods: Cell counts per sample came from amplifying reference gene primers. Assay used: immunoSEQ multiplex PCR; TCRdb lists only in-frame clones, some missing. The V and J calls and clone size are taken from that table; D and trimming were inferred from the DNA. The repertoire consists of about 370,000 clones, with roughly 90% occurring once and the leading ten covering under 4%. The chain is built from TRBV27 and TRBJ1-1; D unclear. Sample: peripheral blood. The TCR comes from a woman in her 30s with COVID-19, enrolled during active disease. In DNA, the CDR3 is TGTGCCAGCAGTGCCGCGGGGGAAGCTTTCTTT. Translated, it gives CASSAAGEAFF.